This TCR beta chain comes out of a study of cytomegalovirus exposure and HLA in healthy donors. The PCR ran on 60 Vbeta and 13 Jbeta primers. The table came from immunoSEQ multiplex PCR; TCRdb's copy has only in-frame clones and leaves some out. This table holds 200,000 to 250,000 clones. Trimming at V came to 6 bases and at J to 8 bases, leaving 5 bases not matched to a gene. This CDR3 has 13 residues. Germline CDR1 is MNHEY and CDR2 is SVGAGI. The sequenced sample was PBMCs. This TCR was sampled from a woman in her twenties or thirties in good health and CMV-seropositive. The rearrangement joins TRBV6-5 to TRBJ1-2, with 11 positions matching TRBD1. CDR3 in amino acids: CASRSGTGGGYTF. CDR3 sequence (DNA): TGTGCCAGCAGGTCCGGGACAGGGGGAGGCTACACCTTC.